This T cell receptor (beta chain) was captured in a study of blood T cells in healthy people across ages. Overall study results and limits: Unknown donor CMV status possibly confounded expanded clonotype changes. Estimates based on one million T cells were treated as lower bounds.

A J-beta primer mix and a sample-barcoded 5' primer were used in a second PCR of roughly 7 to 12 cycles. From the 5' RACE reads, TCRdb called clonotypes with MiXCR, one entry per CDR3 protein. The data show hundreds of thousands of distinct CDR3 sequences, with 55% to 70% seen just once and 22% held by the top ten. Trimming stripped 8 bases from V and 7 bases from J, with 12 bases between. There are 12 residues in the CDR3. Germline CDR1 is MDHEN and CDR2 is SYDVKM. As to this clonotype: Antigen unknown.

This receptor was identified in a man under 40 in good health. The sample consisted of blood. V usage is TRBV28 and J usage is TRBJ1-5; D is unresolved. The CDR3: CASQASRQPQHF. In DNA form, the CDR3 reads TGTGCCAGCCAGGCTTCGCGACAGCCCCAGCATTTT.